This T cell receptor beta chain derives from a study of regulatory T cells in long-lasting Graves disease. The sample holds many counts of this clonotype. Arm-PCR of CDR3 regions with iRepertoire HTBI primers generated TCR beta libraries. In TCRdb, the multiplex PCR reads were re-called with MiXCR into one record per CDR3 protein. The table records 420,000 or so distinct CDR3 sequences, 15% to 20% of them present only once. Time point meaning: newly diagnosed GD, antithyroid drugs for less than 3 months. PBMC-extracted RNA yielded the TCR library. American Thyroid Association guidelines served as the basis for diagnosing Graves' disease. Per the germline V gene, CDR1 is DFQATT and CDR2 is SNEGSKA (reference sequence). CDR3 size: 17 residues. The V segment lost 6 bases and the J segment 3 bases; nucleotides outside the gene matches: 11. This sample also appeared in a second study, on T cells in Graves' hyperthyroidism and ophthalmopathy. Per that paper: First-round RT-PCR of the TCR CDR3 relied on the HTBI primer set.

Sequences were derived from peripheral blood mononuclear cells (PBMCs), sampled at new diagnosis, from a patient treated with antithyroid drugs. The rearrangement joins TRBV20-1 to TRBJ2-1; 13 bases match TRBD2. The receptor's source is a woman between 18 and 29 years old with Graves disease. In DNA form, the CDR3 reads TGCAGTGCCCTAGGACTAGCGGGAGTTTCGGGCTACAATGAGCAGTTCTTC. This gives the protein CSALGLAGVSGYNEQFF.